The next 22 T cell receptor beta chains were all read from a single sample in a study of cytomegalovirus exposure and HLA in healthy donors. Vbeta (60) and Jbeta (13) primers were used in the PCR. The data were produced by immunoSEQ multiplex PCR, yet TCRdb's version contains in-frame clones alone and is incomplete. This sample yields 150,000 to 200,000 clones, of which 80% are seen a single time; about 7% belongs to the top ten. Sequenced sample: PBMCs. The receptors shown here come from a man aged 25 to 45 in good health and CMV-seropositive.

The CDR3 nucleotides are TGTGCCAGCAGTGACCCACACAGAGGGTGGGACACTGAAGCTTTCTTT. Residues: CASSDPHRGWDTEAFF. The chain couples TRBV6-1 to TRBJ1-1; no clear D. CDR3 length: 16 residues. V lost 3 bases, J lost 3 bases, and 17 bases lay in between. The germline CDR1 and CDR2 sequences are MNHNS and SASEGT.

This sequence joins TRBV6-1 and TRBJ2-1, with a possible D match to TRBD2 (5 bases). This CDR3 has 15 amino acids. Germline V gene sequence: CDR1 MNHNS, CDR2 SASEGT. V gave up 5 bases and J gave up 0 bases, with 11 bases separating them. Written as DNA, the CDR3 is TGTGCCAGCAGTCAGAGGGTGAGCTCCTACAATGAGCAGTTCTTC. Protein sequence: CASSQRVSSYNEQFF.

The chain combines TRBV7-2 with TRBJ1-2; D might be TRBD1 (6 bases). From germline, CDR1 is SGHTA and CDR2 FQGNSA. This CDR3 comprises 15 residues. Trimming removed 5 bases at V and 4 bases at J, with 17 bases between. CDR3 residues: CASSPSGGPSYGYTF. The CDR3, as DNA: TGTGCCAGCAGCCCGAGCGGGGGCCCTTCCTATGGCTACACCTTC.

The gene calls are TRBV19 and TRBJ1-1, with TRBD1 matching over 9 bases. The V segment lost 7 bases and the J segment 0 bases; nucleotides outside the gene matches: 6. In germline, CDR1 is LNHDA, CDR2 SQIVND (reference sequence). The CDR3 is 15 residues long. CDR3 sequence (DNA): TGTGCCAGTACCCCCGGGACAGGGCTGAACACTGAAGCTTTCTTT. It is translated as CASTPGTGLNTEAFF.

The CDR3 spells CASSYGLAGRNEQFF. The CDR3 DNA sequence: TGTGCCAGCTCATACGGACTAGCGGGGCGGAATGAGCAGTTCTTC. The rearrangement joins TRBV18 to TRBJ2-1; 12 bases line up with TRBD2. The junction had 6 bases not matched to a gene; V was cut back by 5 bases and J by 7 bases. This CDR3 has 15 residues. Germline V gene sequence: CDR1 KGHSH, CDR2 LQKENI.

A remark on this clone: The CDR3 carries no conserved terminal phenylalanine or tryptophan, so it likely arises from a read error. The chain couples TRBV13 to TRBJ2-7, with TRBD1 matching 7 bases. The CDR3 sequence is 14 residues long. With 5 bases clipped from V and 1 base from J, the junction kept 5 bases outside the gene matches. The V gene's germline CDR1 is PRHDT and CDR2 FYEKMQ (reference sequence). The CDR3 region is CASSSTGQSYEQYL. The CDR3 DNA follows: TGTGCCAGCAGCAGCACGGGACAGTCCTACGAGCAGTACCTC.

This sequence joins TRBV6-6 and TRBJ1-5; maybe TRBD1 (6 bases). V lost 6 bases to trimming and J lost 0 bases, with 9 bases between them. CDR1 MNHNY and CDR2 SVGAGI come from the germline V gene (reference sequence). This CDR3 has 14 residues. CDR3 region: CASRDSTSNQPQHF. CDR3 coding DNA: TGTGCCAGCAGGGACAGTACTAGCAATCAGCCCCAGCATTTT.

The rearrangement links TRBV30 to TRBJ2-7, with 7 bases matching TRBD2. The CDR3 has 13 residues. The V gene's germline CDR1 is GTSNPN and CDR2 SVGIG (reference sequence). V dropped 3 bases and J dropped 4; count of bases not matched to a gene: 6. Here the CDR3 reads CAWSGGYGYEQYF. In DNA form, the CDR3 reads TGTGCCTGGAGCGGGGGGTATGGTTACGAGCAGTACTTC.

Turning to this clone: The same CDR3 also results from other DNA sequences found in this sample. The rearrangement joins TRBV27 to TRBJ2-6, with 7 bases lining up with TRBD2. The CDR3 is 15 amino acids. Germline values: CDR1 MNHEY, CDR2 SMNVEV (reference sequence). The V gene end was trimmed by 3 bases and the J gene end by 2 bases; junction bases not matched to a gene: 1. CDR3: CASSLAGAGANVLTF. The CDR3 DNA reads as TGTGCCAGCAGTTTGGCGGGGGCTGGGGCCAACGTCCTGACTTTC.

The chain is built from TRBV29-1 and TRBJ2-3; D gene ambiguous. V gave up 4 bases and J gave up 2 bases, with 10 bases separating them. In germline, CDR1 is SQVTM, CDR2 ANQGSEA. The CDR3 has 13 amino acids. The CDR3 DNA reads as TGCAGCGTTGGGGCAGAGAACACAGATACGCAGTATTTT. This codes for CSVGAENTDTQYF.

This clone was picked up a small number of times. The CDR3 DNA follows: TGTGCCAGCAGCTTAGGCTCCCAGGGGCCCTCCTACGAGCAGTACTTC. Protein sequence: CASSLGSQGPSYEQYF. This sequence joins TRBV13 and TRBJ2-5; maybe TRBD1 (6 bases). Judging by the DNA end, TRBJ2-7 fits better; the J call may be wrong. Germline assignment: CDR1 PRHDT and CDR2 FYEKMQ (reference sequence). The length of the CDR3 is 16 residues.

The gene calls are TRBV11-3 and TRBJ1-1, with a tentative D call TRBD1 (5 bases). The CDR3 spans 13 residues. Between the trimmed V and J ends, which lost 6 bases and 1 base, there was a span of 9 bases. Germline CDR1 and CDR2: SGHNT and YENEEA. The CDR3 protein is CASRNRSNTEAFF. CDR3 nucleotides: TGTGCCAGCAGGAACAGGTCGAACACTGAAGCTTTCTTT.

V is TRBV2 and J is TRBJ2-1; the match to TRBD2 covers 8 bases. V gave up 3 bases and J gave up 9 bases; unmatched junction bases: 10. The CDR3 length is 15 residues. Per germline, CDR1 SNHLY and CDR2 FYNNEI. CDR3 bases: TGTGCCAGCAGTGACCCGGGACTAGTAGCCACTGAGCAGTTCTTC. As protein: CASSDPGLVATEQFF.

The sample holds a few counts of this clone. The rearrangement joins TRBV6-1 to TRBJ2-2; D remains unclear. Germline values: CDR1 MNHNS, CDR2 SASEGT. V shed 10 bases and J shed 1 base, with 13 bases lying between them. The CDR3 has 14 residues. In DNA form, the CDR3 reads TGTGCCACCGCGCCGTCCGGGAACACCGGGGAGCTGTTTTTT. Encoded protein: CATAPSGNTGELFF.

The CDR3 DNA reads TGTGCCAGCAGCCAGGACAGGGTCAACACCGGGGAGCTGTTTTTT. It encodes CASSQDRVNTGELFF. The V gene is TRBV4-2, the J gene TRBJ2-2; 8 positions agree with TRBD1. The J segment lost 2 bases and the V segment lost 3 bases, leaving 2 bases of the junction unmatched. There are 15 residues in the CDR3. Germline V CDR1 and CDR2: LGHNA, YNFKEQ.

This clone showed up just a few times. The rearrangement uses TRBV5-4 and TRBJ2-7, with a tentative D call TRBD1 (5 bases). Germline V gives CDR1 SGHNT, CDR2 YYREEE (reference sequence). Deletions cut 3 bases from V and 5 bases from J, with 18 bases between. The length of the CDR3 is 15 residues. The CDR3: CASSSLTALGDEQYF. The CDR3 DNA is TGTGCCAGCAGCTCCCTAACGGCTTTAGGGGACGAGCAGTACTTC.

The rearrangement joins TRBV11-2 to TRBJ2-1, with D perhaps TRBD2 (5 bases). The CDR3 contains 15 residues. CDR1 is SGHAT, CDR2 FQNNGV, per germline. V lost 3 bases and J 3 bases, leaving 12 bases between the germline ends. The CDR3 region is CASSFLSGLYNEQFF. CDR3 DNA sequence: TGTGCCAGCAGCTTCCTCTCCGGACTCTACAATGAGCAGTTCTTC.

V is TRBV19 and J is TRBJ1-5; 8 bases line up with TRBD1. The ends lost 3 bases at V and 5 bases at J; junction bases unmatched: 6. There are 15 residues in the CDR3. Germline V CDR1 and CDR2: LNHDA, SQIVND (reference sequence). The CDR3 bases are TGTGCCAGTAGTATTGGGGGACAGGAGGATCAGCCCCAGCATTTT. Protein: CASSIGGQEDQPQHF. Full variable domain (remainder filled in from reference TRBV19 and TRBJ1-5): DGGITQSPKYLFRKEGQNVTLSCEQNLNHDAMYWYRQDPGQGLRLIYYSQIVNDFQKGDIAEGYSVSREKKESFPLTVTSAQKNPTAFYLCASSIGGQEDQPQHFGDGTRLSIL.

This chain uses TRBV7-8 with TRBJ2-1; D is perhaps TRBD2 (5 bases). The CDR3 sequence is 19 residues long. The ends were cut back, 5 bases at V and 0 bases at J, with 23 bases in the middle. CDR1 and CDR2 (germline): SGHVS, FQNEAQ. DNA of the CDR3: TGTGCCAGCAGCCAAGGACTCCTTCAAGGAGGCCTCTCCTACAATGAGCAGTTCTTC. Translating it yields CASSQGLLQGGLSYNEQFF.

CDR3 in amino acids: CASSTGQGFYGYTF. The CDR3 bases are TGTGCCAGCAGTACGGGACAGGGATTTTATGGCTACACCTTC. This chain joins TRBV2 and TRBJ1-2; 9 bases fit TRBD1. V dropped 5 bases and J dropped 5; count of bases not matched to a gene: 6. Germline CDR1 is SNHLY and CDR2 is FYNNEI. CDR3 length equals 14 residues.

V is TRBV9 and J is TRBJ2-4; 8 positions match TRBD1. V lost 4 bases to trimming and J lost 8 bases; unmatched junction nucleotides: 11. The CDR3 runs to 15 residues. Germline loops: CDR1 SGDLS, CDR2 YYNGEE. The DNA for the CDR3 is TGTGCCAGCAGCCCCCAGGACAGGGCCGTGGACATTCAGTACTTC. It specifies CASSPQDRAVDIQYF.

The chain has TRBV4-1 and TRBJ2-7; D remains unclear. CDR3 length: 12 residues. Trimming removed 1 base from V and 6 bases from J, with 7 bases in between. Germline CDR1 and CDR2: MGHRA and YSYEKL. CDR3 sequence: CASSQVGREQYF. The CDR3 DNA reads as TGCGCCAGCAGCCAAGTTGGGCGCGAGCAGTACTTC.